The 4 T cell receptor beta chains reported below all come from one sample, sequenced in a study of blood T cell repertoires in COVID-19. The protocol was immunoSEQ multiplex PCR, while the TCRdb copy is restricted to in-frame clones and leaves out a portion. The table has about 270,000 clones, over 75% seen once. The source material was peripheral blood. The receptors derive from a human donor in a cohort sampled during active COVID-19.

V and J are TRBV18 and TRBJ2-1; 9 nucleotides line up with TRBD2. CDR3 length: 16 residues. The ends lost 3 bases at V and 3 bases at J; junction bases unmatched: 6. Germline CDR1 reads KGHSH; CDR2 reads LQKENI. CDR3 coding DNA: TGTGCCAGCTCACCTAGCGGGAGAGGTAGCTACAATGAGCAGTTCTTC. Its translation is CASSPSGRGSYNEQFF.

The V gene is TRBV6-1, the J gene TRBJ1-4; D gene ambiguous. The V gene lost 2 bases and the J gene lost 8 bases, with 12 bases spanning the gap. This CDR3 is 14 amino acids long. CDR1 and CDR2 from the germline V gene are MNHNS and SASEGT. The CDR3 DNA follows: TGTGCCAGCAGTGAACCGGGGTTAAGGGAAAAACTGTTTTTT. Amino acids: CASSEPGLREKLFF.

The J gene is TRBJ2-2, the V gene TRBV7-9, with TRBD2 matching 7 bases. The germline V gene has CDR1 SEHNR and CDR2 FQNEAQ (reference sequence). V was clipped by 5 bases and J by 1 base; unmatched bases: 28. The CDR3 contains 23 residues. The CDR3 bases are TGTGCCAGCAGCAACAGACTCGGTGGGGGGGTCACAACCTTAAAGCTGAACACCGGGGAGCTGTTTTTT. Its translation: CASSNRLGGGVTTLKLNTGELFF.

The CDR3 DNA reads as TGTGCCAGCACCCACTACCGGAGAACCTTCACAGATACGCAGTATTTT. Residues: CASTHYRRTFTDTQYF. The J gene is TRBJ2-3, the V gene TRBV27, with D unclear. V was trimmed by 7 bases and J by 2 bases, leaving 19 bases between them. The CDR3 is 16 residues long. The germline CDR1 and CDR2 sequences are MNHEY and SMNVEV (reference sequence).